These 26 T cell receptor beta chains were all obtained from the same sample, sequenced in a study of cytomegalovirus exposure and HLA in healthy donors. It was with 60 Vbeta and 13 Jbeta primers that the PCR ran. Sequenced by immunoSEQ multiplex PCR; TCRdb stores in-frame clones only, minus some. The table records roughly 200,000 clones, about four fifths of them present only once. Sequencing used PBMCs. The receptors stem from a female donor in good health and CMV-seronegative.

This clone turned up a few times. The chain recombines TRBV4-1 with TRBJ2-3; D may be TRBD2 (6 bases). The germline gives CDR1 MGHRA, CDR2 YSYEKL. This CDR3 contains 16 residues. V lost 1 base and J lost 0, with 11 bases in between. For the CDR3, the DNA is TGCGCCAGCAGCCAAGGAGGCGGGGAAAGCACAGATACGCAGTATTTT. This translates into CASSQGGGESTDTQYF.

The V call is TRBV10-3, the J call TRBJ2-1; D is unresolved. CDR3 length: 14 amino acids. V dropped 4 bases and J dropped 0 bases, with 7 bases sitting between them. CDR1 is ENHRY and CDR2 is SYGVKD in the germline V gene. The CDR3 coding sequence is TGTGCCATCAGTGGGAGCAGCTCCTACAATGAGCAGTTCTTC. Protein product: CAISGSSSYNEQFF.

This sequence joins TRBV5-6 and TRBJ1-6, with D possibly being TRBD1 (5 bases). V shed 6 bases and J shed 2 bases, with 15 bases lying between them. The CDR3 runs to 16 residues. CDR1 SGHDT and CDR2 YYEEEE come from the germline V gene. CDR3 amino acids: CASTNQGTAYNSPLHF. The DNA of the CDR3 is TGTGCCAGCACAAATCAGGGAACGGCCTATAATTCACCCCTCCACTTT.

The J gene is TRBJ2-7, the V gene TRBV6-1, with D possibly TRBD1 on 6 matching bases. Trimming cost V 4 bases and J 6 bases, with 10 bases left between them. The CDR3 has 12 residues. Looked up from germline, CDR1 is MNHNS and CDR2 is SASEGT. CDR3 DNA sequence: TGTGCCAGCAGTGTTCAGGGGAGCGAGCAGTACTTC. This encodes CASSVQGSEQYF.

This clone turned up a few times. The genes are TRBV25-1 and TRBJ1-5, with a weak D call TRBD1 (6 bases). The CDR3 spans 17 residues. V lost 3 bases and J 0 bases, leaving 15 bases between the germline ends. The germline V gene encodes CDR1 MGHDK and CDR2 SYGVNS. The CDR3 loop reads CASSDPGTPYSNQPQHF. In DNA, the CDR3 is TGTGCCAGCAGTGACCCAGGGACACCATATAGCAATCAGCCCCAGCATTTT.

The chain links TRBV9 to TRBJ2-7, with 13 bases aligning to TRBD2. Trimming at V came to 1 base and at J to 7 bases, leaving 17 bases not matched to a gene. Looked up from germline, CDR1 is SGDLS and CDR2 is YYNGEE. CDR3 length: 19 amino acids. CDR3 coding DNA: TGTGCCAGCAGCGTAAGTGGACTAGCGGGAGCCGGTTCTTCGGGGGAGCAGTACTTC. Encoded protein: CASSVSGLAGAGSSGEQYF.

The rearrangement uses TRBV4-1 and TRBJ2-3; D uncertain. This CDR3 region has 14 residues. CDR1 MGHRA and CDR2 YSYEKL come from the germline V gene. Trimming stripped 0 bases from V and 2 bases from J, with 6 bases between. The CDR3 bases are TGCGCCAGCAGCCAAGACCCAGACACAGATACGCAGTATTTT. It yields the protein CASSQDPDTDTQYF.

On this clone: Other nucleotide sequences from this sample produce the same CDR3. V gene TRBV6-6 combines with J gene TRBJ2-7; 9 positions agree with TRBD2. V trimming: 6 bases; J trimming: 4 bases; junction bases outside the gene matches: 13. The CDR3 totals 16 residues. CDR1 and CDR2 from the germline V gene are MNHNY and SVGAGI (reference sequence). CDR3: CASSLQPGTSQYEQYF. CDR3 DNA: TGTGCCAGCAGCCTCCAACCCGGGACTAGCCAGTACGAGCAGTACTTC.

This clone was found once. This chain links TRBV6-1 with TRBJ1-2, with D tentatively TRBD1 (5 bases). The CDR3 covers 15 residues. Looked up from germline, CDR1 is MNHNS and CDR2 is SASEGT. V dropped 4 bases and J dropped 4 bases, with 16 bases sitting between them. CDR3 nucleotide sequence: TGTGCCAGCAGTGCGAGCGGGGGAAGATTCTATGGCTACACCTTC. This translates into CASSASGGRFYGYTF.

The J gene is TRBJ2-7, the V gene TRBV7-9, with 10 positions matching TRBD1. Looked up from germline, CDR1 is SEHNR and CDR2 is FQNEAQ (reference sequence). The CDR3 sequence is 16 residues long. V shed 4 bases, J shed 2 bases, and the junction held 8 bases outside the gene matches. Here the CDR3 reads CASSWTGGGPPYEQYF. The CDR3 DNA follows: TGTGCCAGCAGCTGGACAGGGGGAGGACCCCCCTACGAGCAGTACTTC.

In this sample, this clone turned up many times. The chain is built from TRBV14 and TRBJ2-2; TRBD1 agrees at 8 bases. Per the germline V gene, CDR1 is SGHDN and CDR2 is FVKESK. The CDR3 has 16 residues. Trimming cost V 2 bases and J 3 bases; bases outside gene matches: 5. CDR3 bases: TGTGCCAGCAGCCAAATCGGGACAGGCTACACCGGGGAGCTGTTTTTT. Translating gives CASSQIGTGYTGELFF. The variable domain in full, completed from reference TRBV14 and TRBJ2-2, reads EAGVTQFPSHSVIEKGQTVTLRCDPISGHDNLYWYRRVMGKEIKFLLHFVKESKQDESGMPNNRFLAERTGGTYSTLKVQPAELEDSGVYFCASSQIGTGYTGELFFGEGSRLTVL.

This clone has only a few counts. V usage is TRBV27 and J usage is TRBJ2-3, with a weak D call TRBD1 (6 bases). The length of the CDR3 is 15 residues. V gave up 2 bases and J gave up 1 base, with 10 bases separating them. Germline V gene sequence: CDR1 MNHEY, CDR2 SMNVEV (reference sequence). CDR3 sequence (DNA): TGTGCCAGCAGTTTACAAGACAGGCGCACAGATACGCAGTATTTT. Protein sequence: CASSLQDRRTDTQYF.

The rearrangement joins TRBV27 to TRBJ1-2; D may be TRBD1 (5 bases). V shed 2 bases and J shed 5 bases, with 15 bases lying between them. This CDR3 comprises 15 residues. Germline CDR1 is MNHEY and CDR2 is SMNVEV (reference sequence). The CDR3 here is CASSLDTGGRYGYTF. CDR3 DNA sequence: TGTGCCAGCAGTTTAGACACCGGGGGTAGATATGGCTACACCTTC.

This clone was counted only a few times. The chain employs TRBV4-2 and TRBJ1-2; 9 nucleotides match TRBD1. Germline-derived CDR1 and CDR2 are LGHNA and YNFKEQ. The CDR3 consists of 14 residues. V lost 4 bases to trimming and J lost 8 bases; unmatched junction nucleotides: 8. The CDR3 DNA is TGTGCCAGCAGCCTGGACGCAGGGACAGGGGGCTACACCTTC. Its protein product is CASSLDAGTGGYTF.

This sequence joins TRBV5-4 and TRBJ2-5, with 7 bases aligning to TRBD1. CDR3 size: 15 residues. The V and J ends lost 4 bases and 4 bases, in that order; junction bases with no gene match: 10. CDR1 SGHNT and CDR2 YYREEE come from the germline V gene (reference sequence). In nucleotides, the CDR3 is TGTGCCAGCAGCACTACAGGGGAACCGATAGAGACCCAGTACTTC. As protein: CASSTTGEPIETQYF.

The chain has TRBV11-3 and TRBJ1-6; maybe TRBD1 (5 bases). The germline V gene has CDR1 SGHNT and CDR2 YENEEA. The CDR3 spans 15 residues. The V end was cut by 4 bases, the J end by 7 bases, with 14 bases between. Written as DNA, the CDR3 is TGTGCCAGCAGCTCCACGGGGGTCATAAATTCACCCCTCCACTTT. It translates to CASSSTGVINSPLHF.

The J gene is TRBJ2-7, the V gene TRBV19; 9 nucleotides match TRBD1. Trimming took 5 bases from V and 4 from J; bases not matched to a gene: 3. CDR3 length equals 13 residues. Germline CDR1 reads LNHDA; CDR2 reads SQIVND (reference sequence). DNA of the CDR3: TGTGCCAGTAGTGTCGGACAGGGGTACGAGCAGTACTTC. It translates to CASSVGQGYEQYF.

This clone was counted only a few times. This chain joins TRBV5-1 and TRBJ2-3; TRBD2 matches 12 bases. The CDR3 runs to 16 residues. Germline V gene sequence: CDR1 SGHRS, CDR2 YFSETQ. V was clipped by 1 base and J by 4 bases; unmatched bases: 4. This CDR3 is CASSLWLAGGPDTQYF. The CDR3 DNA follows: TGCGCCAGCAGCTTGTGGCTAGCGGGGGGGCCAGATACGCAGTATTTT.

The genes are TRBV19 and TRBJ2-1; 7 bases fit TRBD1. With 3 bases clipped from V and 5 bases from J, the junction kept 10 bases outside the gene matches. The CDR3 loop spans 16 amino acids. Looked up from germline, CDR1 is LNHDA and CDR2 is SQIVND (reference sequence). In DNA, the CDR3 is TGTGCCAGTAGTATCCCTTCCGGGACAGTAAACAATGAGCAGTTCTTC. Its translation is CASSIPSGTVNNEQFF. Looking up the rest from reference TRBV19 and TRBJ2-1 gives the full variable domain: DGGITQSPKYLFRKEGQNVTLSCEQNLNHDAMYWYRQDPGQGLRLIYYSQIVNDFQKGDIAEGYSVSREKKESFPLTVTSAQKNPTAFYLCASSIPSGTVNNEQFFGPGTRLTVL.

The chain employs TRBV4-1 and TRBJ2-7; maybe TRBD1 (5 bases). Germline CDR1 is MGHRA and CDR2 is YSYEKL. Trimming took 1 base from V and 4 from J, leaving 11 bases between them. There are 14 residues in the CDR3. In DNA form, the CDR3 reads TGCGCCAGCAGCCAAGTTCAGGGAAGGTACGAGCAGTACTTC. Translated: CASSQVQGRYEQYF.

CDR3 amino acids: CASTGGRDYGYTF. In nucleotides, the CDR3 is TGCGCCAGCACCGGAGGGAGGGACTATGGCTACACCTTC. This sequence joins TRBV5-1 and TRBJ1-2; no clear D. CDR3 length: 13 residues. CDR1 SGHRS and CDR2 YFSETQ come from the germline V gene. Between the trimmed V and J ends, which lost 6 bases and 3 bases, there was a span of 12 bases. Together with reference TRBV5-1 and TRBJ1-2, the CDR3 gives the full variable domain: KAGVTQTPRYLIKTRGQQVTLSCSPISGHRSVSWYQQTPGQGLQFLFEYFSETQRNKGNFPGRFSGRQFSNSRSEMNVSTLELGDSALYLCASTGGRDYGYTFGSGTRLTVV.

Turning to this clone: The junction departs from germline at one end; a sequencing error may be responsible. The chain uses TRBV19 and TRBJ2-7; 11 bases are a match to TRBD2. Germline-derived CDR1 and CDR2 are LNHDA and SQIVND (reference sequence). CDR3 length: 20 residues. In nucleotides, the CDR3 is TGTGCCAGTAGTAACGACCCCCTAGCGGGAGGCGGTAGTGTATCCTGCGAGCAGTACTTC. Its translation is CASSNDPLAGGGSVSCEQYF.

This chain uses TRBV28 with TRBJ1-1, with D possibly TRBD1 on 6 matching bases. Germline V CDR1 and CDR2: MDHEN, SYDVKM. The CDR3 is 16 residues long. V lost 3 bases to trimming and J lost 6 bases, with 20 bases between them. The CDR3 protein is CASSFFGAGGAPEAFF. CDR3 in DNA: TGTGCCAGCAGTTTCTTCGGGGCGGGGGGCGCTCCTGAAGCTTTCTTT.

This rearrangement joins TRBV19 to TRBJ1-1; maybe TRBD1 (5 bases). The CDR3 consists of 13 residues. Germline V CDR1 and CDR2: LNHDA, SQIVND (reference sequence). V shed 2 bases and J shed 6 bases, with 10 bases lying between them. CDR3 loop: CASSISWGAEAFF. CDR3 sequence (DNA): TGTGCCAGTAGTATATCCTGGGGGGCTGAAGCTTTCTTT.

The chain employs TRBV6-5 and TRBJ2-3, with 9 bases aligning to TRBD1. The CDR3 contains 16 residues. The V and J ends lost 0 bases and 4 bases, in that order; junction bases with no gene match: 5. Germline values: CDR1 MNHEY, CDR2 SVGAGI. The DNA for the CDR3 is TGTGCCAGCAGTTACTCTCCGGGACAGGGAGCAGATACGCAGTATTTT. Residues: CASSYSPGQGADTQYF.

The chain carries TRBV6-6 and TRBJ2-7; 7 bases agree with TRBD1. Unmatched junction bases numbered 4, after V lost 6 bases and J lost 5 bases. The CDR3 totals 12 residues. Germline values: CDR1 MNHNY, CDR2 SVGAGI (reference sequence). The CDR3 nucleotides read TGTGCCAGCAGCCTTACAGGGGACGAGCAGTACTTC. It yields the protein CASSLTGDEQYF.